A selection of T cell receptor beta chains follows, all from one sample in a study of T cell responses to AZD1222 COVID-19 vaccine. Profiling relied on immunoSEQ multiplex PCR, and the TCRdb table lists in-frame clones only, not all of them. The table lists around 160,000 clones, over 80% of them singletons. This sample comprised peripheral blood, obtained 28 days after the second AZD1222 dose. These receptor sequences come from an adult who received the AZD1222 COVID-19 vaccine. Both conserved end residues are part of each CDR3. A D gene is named only where the DNA matches it firmly. Size tells how often a clone was seen (once, few, many) or the class of an expanded clone, and some rows leave it out.

>TRBD2|TRBJ2-1|-|TRBV7-2
TGTGCCAGCAGCTTAGTGTTCGGCGGGGGGGCCGTGGATGAGCAGTTCTTC
CASSLVFGGGAVDEQFF
>TRBD1|TRBJ1-2|-|TRBV23-1
TGCGCCAGCAGACCGTACGAGGGACAGGGGGCTGGCTACACCTTC
CASRPYEGQGAGYTF
>TRBD1|TRBJ1-2|-|TRBV18
TGTGCCAGCTCACCCTCGGACAGGGGAAAGGGTGGCTACACCTTC
CASSPSDRGKGGYTF
>-|TRBJ2-3|-|TRBV6-5
TGTGCCAGCAGGGGATGGGGGCCGTGCACAGATACGCAGTATTTT
CASRGWGPCTDTQYF
>-|TRBJ1-6|-|TRBV7-2
TGTGCCAGCAGCTTACAGTACAATTCACCCCTCCACTTT
CASSLQYNSPLHF
>-|TRBJ2-7|-|TRBV3-1/TRBV3-2
TGTGCCAGCAGCCAAGGCGGGTTCAAGCAGTACTTC
CASSQGGFKQYF
>-|TRBJ1-1|-|TRBV7-2
TGTGCCAGCAGCTACCAGCGAGGCACTGAAGCTTTCTTT
CASSYQRGTEAFF
>-|TRBJ2-1|-|TRBV7-2
TGTGCCAGCACCCCCGGGCCCGGGGCTACCCCCTACAATGAGCAGTTCTTC
CASTPGPGATPYNEQFF
>TRBD2|TRBJ2-3|once|TRBV10-3
TGTGCCATCAGAGCGGGAGCTTGGGCAGATACGCAGTATTTT
CAIRAGAWADTQYF
>-|TRBJ1-6|once|TRBV28
TGTGCCAGCAGTTCCCGGGTATCCTATAATTCACCCCTCCACTTT
CASSSRVSYNSPLHF
>-|TRBJ1-1|-|TRBV1
TGCACCAGCACGCAAAAGCCCATGAACACTGAAGCTTTCTTT
CTSTQKPMNTEAFF
>-|TRBJ2-1|once|TRBV4-3
TGCGCCAGCAGCCAAGATCGGGCGGGAAGCTCCTACAATGAGCAGTTCTTC
CASSQDRAGSSYNEQFF
>TRBD2|TRBJ2-7|-|TRBV9
TGTGCCAGCAGCGTCGGCCTAGCGGGAGGCTCCTACGAGCAGTACTTC
CASSVGLAGGSYEQYF
>-|TRBJ1-5|once|TRBV15
TGTGCCACCAGCAGAGATAGGGGGTCGAATCAGCCCCAGCATTTT
CATSRDRGSNQPQHF
>-|TRBJ2-7|-|TRBV15
TGTGCCACCAGCAGAGATGTCCCAGGGGCGGGAGAGCAGTACTTC
CATSRDVPGAGEQYF
>-|TRBJ1-2|-|TRBV2
TGTGCCAGCAGTGAAACAGCTAACTATGGCTACACCTTC
CASSETANYGYTF
>-|TRBJ2-2|-|TRBV9
TGTGCCAGCAGCGTAGAGGGCCATCAGAGGGCCGGGGAGCTGTTTTTT
CASSVEGHQRAGELFF
>TRBD1|TRBJ2-7|-|TRBV25-1
TGTGCCAGCAGTGGACAGGGGGCCTACGAGCAGTACTTC
CASSGQGAYEQYF
>-|TRBJ1-2|-|TRBV5-1
TGCGCCAGCAGCTTGGAGGATCGGGGGGGCTATGGCTACACCTTC
CASSLEDRGGYGYTF
>TRBD1|TRBJ1-6|once|TRBV30
TGTGCCTGGAGTGTACGGGGACAGGTAGCTTCACCCCTCCACTTT
CAWSVRGQVASPLHF